This T cell receptor beta chain was profiled in a study of T cells expressing NK-cell markers. The wider study: Repertoires of TCR beta were obtained from T cells sorted as CD3+CD56+NKG2C+, CD3+CD56+NKG2C- and CD3+CD56-NKG2C+.

Overall study findings and caveats: Also leading the CD3+CD56-NKG2C+ fraction in several donors were these clonotypes.

The CDR3 sequence is 12 residues long. Germline V lookup: CDR1 WSHSY, CDR2 SAAADI. TCRdb re-called the 5' RACE reads; every CDR3 protein appears as one record, without DNA. The sample has some 140,000 distinct CDR3 sequences. In regard to this clonotype: What it binds is not known.

The TCR was taken from a woman aged 45-65 years in good health. The sample comprised blood T cells: a sorted CD56 or NKG2C T cell subset, CD4+ or CD8+ T cells, or bulk PBMC T cells (not recorded which). This chain connects TRBV10-2 to TRBJ1-1. The CDR3 is CASSGEGAEAFF.